Detailed here is one TCR beta chain. The CDR3 length is 15 residues. Trimming took off 6 bases at V and 0 bases at J, with 14 bases between the two ends. These data are taken from a study of patients and donors after allogeneic stem cell transplantation. TCRdb ran MiXCR on the RT-PCR reads and lists one entry per CDR3 protein. The sample lists about 76,000 distinct CDR3 sequences, more than 20% occurring once. The rearrangement links TRBV12-3 or TRBV12-4 to TRBJ1-2, with D tentatively TRBD1 (5 bases). The sequence came from a human donor who was either an allogeneic HSCT recipient or a stem cell or donor lymphocyte infusion donor (not recorded which). It is not recorded whose cells these are; they may come from a transplant donor. Sequencing was performed on blood, either unsorted or a sorted T cell fraction (not recorded which). The CDR3: CASRAPGGANYGYTF. The DNA of the CDR3 is TGTGCCAGCAGGGCTCCGGGGGGGGCTAACTATGGCTACACCTTC.